This record concerns one TCR beta chain sequence. Which antigen it targets is not known. It has no much larger one-base neighbor in the sample; base qualities were not kept. This sample was taken from a study of CD8+ T cells in alopecia areata (dated by TCRdb to 2016 to 2019). About the study as a whole: Treated patients were enrolled in an open-label pilot trial of oral tofacitinib at 5 to 10 mg twice daily for moderate-to-severe alopecia areata. Patients received tofacitinib for 6 to 18 months and were then followed off drug for 6 months to check for delayed response and recurrence. Disease severity in treated patients was measured with the SALT score, which quantifies the percentage of affected scalp surface area. High-throughput TCRbeta sequencing was used to examine T cell clonal expansion in alopecia areata in both the C3H/HeJ mouse model and human patients. Human TCRbeta sequencing covered scalp tissue and sorted CD4+ and CD8+ peripheral blood T cells from patchy and totalis/universalis alopecia areata patients and healthy controls. Patients on tofacitinib were biopsied at baseline and after 4 and 24 weeks of treatment, and several of the patients also had a later scalp biopsy. Scalp clonality was compared across normal scalp (n=4), patchy alopecia areata scalp (n=8), and alopecia totalis/universalis scalp (n=8). The RNA source kit depended on sample type: the PAXgene miRNA kit for fixed scalp, the miRNeasy kit for PBMCs, and the RNeasy kit for mouse skin. immunoSEQ multiplex PCR using 35 Vbeta forward primers and 13 Jbeta reverse primers was used to amplify TCRbeta CDR3 regions. Overall study outcomes, separate from this receptor: Unlike mouse skin, which is dominated by gammadelta T cells, normal human skin has resident alphabeta T cells that are also sequenced, and this complicates analysis of the scalp TCR repertoire. The treated cohort was small, with a single nonresponder, so links between baseline CD8+ expansion and response need larger studies. Tofacitinib significantly decreased scalp clonality and the number of expanded CD8+ clones among the top 100 scalp clones. Many expanded lesional clones were found to persist in scalp and blood during tofacitinib treatment, and relapse after treatment cessation may be partly explained by this persistence. Higher clonality and more expanded CD8+ clones were observed in lesional scalp than in normal scalp, particularly in alopecia totalis/universalis, a finding suggestive of antigenic drive. TCR sequences shared between patients were less clear than in mice, possibly partly because of HLA diversity in the patient population.

Library method: the immunoSEQ multiplex PCR assay. To provide template for TCR sequencing, every sample had RNA extracted and reverse transcribed into cDNA. SuperScript III was used for first-strand cDNA synthesis, primed with a 2:1 mix of oligo-dT and random hexamers. A synthetic immune receptor repertoire was used to measure amplification bias, and any remaining bias was corrected computationally. In the source study's methods: Raw reads were preprocessed for error removal, and CDR3 was defined according to IMGT conventions as running from the conserved cysteine to phenylalanine. Clonality was computed as 1 minus the Shannon entropy, with the entropy normalized by log2 of the number of productive unique TCRs. Whether each scalp clone was CD4 or CD8 was inferred by checking scalp TCRbeta sequences against the CD4 and CD8 repertoires from sorted blood. TCRdb carries this immuneACCESS record with in-frame sequences only. Its versions omit some clonotypes, under half of them owing to an unresolved V gene in the studies checked, with the rest unexplained. V and J calls and clone size are copied from that table; D and trimming were computed from the DNA. This sample comprises about 120,000 clones, 53% of them detected only once. The ten largest clones add up to about 0.5% of the sample.

Cut back by 5 bases and 0 bases, the V and J ends lie 10 bases apart. The germline V gene (reference sequence) specifies GTSNPN as CDR1 and SVGIG as CDR2. The CDR3, cysteine through phenylalanine, is 13 amino acids long. The entry retains the CDR3 DNA only, 39 bases that are in frame from base 1. The time point tag for this specimen amounts to: more than 3 weeks on oral tofacitinib. According to the study, the label for this sample's treatment or condition signals: oral pan-JAK inhibitor, 5-10 mg twice daily. From alopecia areata patients, peripheral blood was collected along with lesional scalp punch biopsies. PBMCs were separated by density centrifugation and stained for CD3, CD4 and CD8, after which CD4+ and CD8+ T cells were sorted on a FACSAria.

This TCR was recovered from a human donor with alopecia areata. The rearrangement combines TRBV30 with TRBJ1-1; no confident D gene assignment can be made. Sample: CD4+ T cells sorted from blood, taken at week 4, from a patient treated with tofacitinib. The CDR3 protein is CAWSALMNTEAFF. The DNA sequence is as follows: TGTGCCTGGTCGGCTCTCATGAACACTGAAGCTTTCTTT.